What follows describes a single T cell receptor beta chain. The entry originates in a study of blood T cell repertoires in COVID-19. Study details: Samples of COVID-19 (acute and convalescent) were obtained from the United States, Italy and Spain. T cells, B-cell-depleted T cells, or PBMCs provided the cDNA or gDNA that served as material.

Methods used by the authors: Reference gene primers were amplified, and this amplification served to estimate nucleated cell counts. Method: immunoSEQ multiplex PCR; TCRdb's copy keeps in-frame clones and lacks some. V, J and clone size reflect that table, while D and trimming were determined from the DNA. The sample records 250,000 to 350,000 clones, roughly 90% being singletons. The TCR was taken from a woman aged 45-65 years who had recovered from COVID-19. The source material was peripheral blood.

The CDR3 DNA sequence: TGTGCCAGCAGCTTGGGGACAGCGCAAGAGACCCAGTACTTC. Translation: CASSLGTAQETQYF. The V and J genes are TRBV7-3 and TRBJ2-5; 7 bases are a match to TRBD1. The CDR3 has 14 residues. Germline lookup yields CDR1 SGHTA and CDR2 FQGTGA. V lost 3 bases, J lost 2 bases, and 3 bases stayed unmatched.